This T cell receptor beta chain stems from a study of post-analysis software for immune sequencing data. About the study: Both relapsing-remitting and secondary progressive multiple sclerosis featured among the disease courses, as did progressive-relapsing multiple sclerosis. Study outcomes and limitations: Significantly lower normalized Chao1 diversity was found in patients with multiple sclerosis relative to controls. In patients, about 5 TRBV segments were more frequent than in controls, with TRBV5-6, TRBV5-1 and TRBV20-1 among them.

The CDR3 sequence is 13 residues long. This clonotype was seen a few times. Its antigen is unidentified. Every TCR beta cDNA library bore unique molecular identifiers. The yield from approximately 1 to 10 million T cells was some 500,000 cDNA molecules in total. MiXCR, applied by TCRdb to the PCR reads, yields one record per CDR3 protein. Here the sample spans about 430,000 distinct CDR3 sequences, approximately 39% being singletons. This receptor was obtained from a girl between 2 and 10 years old with multiple sclerosis. The chain combines TRBV12-3 or TRBV12-4 with TRBJ2-5; D gene unclear. Gene TRBJ2-7 matches the end of the DNA better, so the J call may be wrong. Sequences were obtained from blood. The CDR3 is CASSFRRFYEQYF. The CDR3 coding sequence is TGTGCCAGCAGTTTTCGACGGTTCTACGAGCAGTACTTC.